Listed below are T cell receptor beta chains from one sample, sequenced in a study of cytomegalovirus exposure and HLA in healthy donors. Data came from immunoSEQ multiplex PCR; TCRdb stores just in-frame clones and leaves some out. The table lists approximately 99,000 clones, around 85% of them singletons, with more than 2.5% in the top ten. Sample: PBMCs. All receptors come from a woman aged 18-30 years in good health and CMV-seronegative. The CDR3 runs from the conserved cysteine through the conserved F or W. The order of the fields is D gene, J gene, clone size, V gene, CDR3 protein, CDR3 DNA. The D gene is left open where the match is weak. The listing skips clone size in some rows; elsewhere it reads once, few, many or a size class.

d_call: TRBD1; j_call: TRBJ2-7; clone_size: NA; v_call: TRBV7-3; cdr3_aa: CASSPGQGAYEQYF; cdr3_nt: TGTGCCAGCAGCCCCGGACAGGGAGCGTACGAGCAGTACTTC
d_call: NA; j_call: TRBJ1-2; clone_size: NA; v_call: TRBV27; cdr3_aa: CASSLEPIGGYTF; cdr3_nt: TGTGCCAGCAGTTTAGAACCGATCGGTGGCTACACCTTC
d_call: NA; j_call: TRBJ1-3; clone_size: NA; v_call: TRBV6-6; cdr3_aa: CASSTQKPSGNTIYF; cdr3_nt: TGTGCCAGCAGTACCCAGAAACCTTCTGGAAACACCATATATTTT
d_call: TRBD2; j_call: TRBJ2-2; clone_size: NA; v_call: TRBV10-2; cdr3_aa: CASTARGGRETGELFF; cdr3_nt: TGCGCCAGCACTGCGCGGGGGGGTCGGGAAACCGGGGAGCTGTTTTTT
d_call: NA; j_call: TRBJ2-7; clone_size: few; v_call: TRBV27; cdr3_aa: CASSQHVHEQYF; cdr3_nt: TGTGCCAGCAGTCAACACGTCCACGAGCAGTACTTC
d_call: TRBD1; j_call: TRBJ1-1; clone_size: NA; v_call: TRBV2; cdr3_aa: CASSVSAGGNTEAFF; cdr3_nt: TGTGCCAGCAGTGTTTCGGCAGGGGGGAACACTGAAGCTTTCTTT
d_call: TRBD1; j_call: TRBJ1-1; clone_size: NA; v_call: TRBV30; cdr3_aa: CAWSQGAEAFF; cdr3_nt: TGTGCCTGGAGCCAGGGGGCTGAAGCTTTCTTT
d_call: NA; j_call: TRBJ2-1; clone_size: NA; v_call: TRBV4-1; cdr3_aa: CASSVTGAYNEQFF; cdr3_nt: TGCGCCAGCAGCGTAACCGGGGCCTACAATGAGCAGTTCTTC
d_call: NA; j_call: TRBJ2-1; clone_size: NA; v_call: TRBV6-1; cdr3_aa: CASSKPIGGHNEQFF; cdr3_nt: TGTGCCAGCAGCAAACCTATCGGCGGCCACAATGAGCAGTTCTTC
d_call: NA; j_call: TRBJ1-3; clone_size: NA; v_call: TRBV5-4; cdr3_aa: CASSQDRTPGNTIYF; cdr3_nt: TGTGCCAGCAGCCAAGACAGAACTCCTGGAAACACCATATATTTT
d_call: NA; j_call: TRBJ1-1; clone_size: once; v_call: TRBV30; cdr3_aa: CAWKGLRGTEAFF; cdr3_nt: TGTGCCTGGAAAGGGTTAAGGGGCACTGAAGCTTTCTTT
d_call: TRBD1; j_call: TRBJ1-1; clone_size: NA; v_call: TRBV4-1; cdr3_aa: CASRPAILLQGAGTEAFF; cdr3_nt: TGCGCCAGCAGACCAGCTATCTTACTACAGGGGGCCGGCACTGAAGCTTTCTTT
d_call: TRBD1; j_call: TRBJ2-5; clone_size: NA; v_call: TRBV27; cdr3_aa: CASSSRQGLVETQYF; cdr3_nt: TGTGCCAGCAGTTCCCGACAGGGTCTTGTAGAGACCCAGTACTTC
d_call: TRBD1; j_call: TRBJ2-7; clone_size: NA; v_call: TRBV9; cdr3_aa: CASSVSGQPSYEQYF; cdr3_nt: TGTGCCAGCAGCGTTTCGGGACAGCCTTCCTACGAGCAGTACTTC
d_call: TRBD1; j_call: TRBJ2-7; clone_size: NA; v_call: TRBV18; cdr3_aa: CASSPTGTGIGEQYF; cdr3_nt: TGTGCCAGCTCACCCACGGGGACAGGGATTGGCGAGCAGTACTTC
d_call: NA; j_call: TRBJ1-1; clone_size: NA; v_call: TRBV5-6; cdr3_aa: CASSSLEMMNTEAFF; cdr3_nt: TGTGCCAGCAGCTCCCTCGAGATGATGAACACTGAAGCTTTCTTT
d_call: TRBD1; j_call: TRBJ1-5; clone_size: NA; v_call: TRBV19; cdr3_aa: CASSAGGNNQPQHF; cdr3_nt: TGTGCCAGTAGTGCAGGGGGCAACAATCAGCCCCAGCATTTT
d_call: NA; j_call: TRBJ1-4; clone_size: NA; v_call: TRBV7-2; cdr3_aa: CASRLGVNEKLFF; cdr3_nt: TGTGCCAGCCGCCTAGGAGTAAATGAAAAACTGTTTTTT
d_call: TRBD1; j_call: TRBJ1-5; clone_size: few; v_call: TRBV23-1; cdr3_aa: CASSQRDRGLSNQPQHF; cdr3_nt: TGCGCCAGCAGTCAAAGGGACAGGGGGTTGAGCAATCAGCCCCAGCATTTT
d_call: TRBD1; j_call: TRBJ2-7; clone_size: NA; v_call: TRBV28; cdr3_aa: CASSFSDRALYEQYF; cdr3_nt: TGTGCCAGCAGTTTCTCGGACAGGGCCCTCTACGAGCAGTACTTC
d_call: NA; j_call: TRBJ1-2; clone_size: few; v_call: TRBV12-5; cdr3_aa: CASGSDISYGYTF; cdr3_nt: TGTGCTAGTGGCTCGGACATAAGCTATGGCTACACCTTC
d_call: NA; j_call: TRBJ2-5; clone_size: NA; v_call: TRBV25-1; cdr3_aa: CASSGEETQYF; cdr3_nt: TGTGCCAGCAGTGGAGAAGAGACCCAGTACTTC
d_call: NA; j_call: TRBJ1-5; clone_size: NA; v_call: TRBV6-1; cdr3_aa: CASGQGGPQHF; cdr3_nt: TGTGCCAGCGGGCAAGGGGGGCCCCAGCATTTT
d_call: NA; j_call: TRBJ2-3; clone_size: NA; v_call: TRBV7-3; cdr3_aa: CASSPTSGAGDTQYF; cdr3_nt: TGTGCCAGCAGCCCGACCTCAGGGGCAGGGGATACGCAGTATTTT
d_call: NA; j_call: TRBJ2-7; clone_size: NA; v_call: TRBV5-4; cdr3_aa: CASSLEPGRENEQYF; cdr3_nt: TGTGCCAGCAGCTTGGAGCCGGGCCGGGAGAACGAGCAGTACTTC
d_call: TRBD1; j_call: TRBJ1-3; clone_size: NA; v_call: TRBV19; cdr3_aa: CASRGQGGNTIYF; cdr3_nt: TGTGCCAGTAGAGGACAGGGGGGAAACACCATATATTTT